This TCR beta chain came from a study of T cells in Graves' hyperthyroidism and ophthalmopathy. Study-wide points: Using 13 V-J features, a model discriminated ophthalmopathy from stable hyperthyroidism. Most expanded thyroid clonotypes above 0.001 recurred in blood.

Researchers took RNA transcripts and amplified the TCR beta CDR3 regions from them. When the TCR CDR3 underwent first-round RT-PCR, the HTBI primer set was used. TCRdb re-analysed the multiplex PCR reads in MiXCR, keeping a single row per CDR3 protein. The data hold some 580,000 distinct CDR3 sequences, with roughly 15% observed a single time. Exclusions: uncontrolled infection, other autoimmune disease, pregnancy, lactation. Together with thyroid ultrasound, orbital computed tomography, serum thyroxine and TRAb, clinical symptoms were used for diagnoses. The trim removed 0 bases at V and 1 base at J, leaving 4 bases unmatched. The CDR3 spans 15 residues. Germline values: CDR1 DFQATT, CDR2 SNEGSKA (reference sequence). This clonotype was detected ten times or more. Antigen: not known.

Sequenced material: blood. The source is a middle-aged woman with Graves' ophthalmopathy. The V and J genes are TRBV20-1 and TRBJ2-3; 7 nucleotides line up with TRBD2. This chain's CDR3 is CSARETSHGTDTQYF. CDR3 coding DNA: TGCAGTGCTAGAGAGACTAGCCATGGCACAGATACGCAGTATTTT.